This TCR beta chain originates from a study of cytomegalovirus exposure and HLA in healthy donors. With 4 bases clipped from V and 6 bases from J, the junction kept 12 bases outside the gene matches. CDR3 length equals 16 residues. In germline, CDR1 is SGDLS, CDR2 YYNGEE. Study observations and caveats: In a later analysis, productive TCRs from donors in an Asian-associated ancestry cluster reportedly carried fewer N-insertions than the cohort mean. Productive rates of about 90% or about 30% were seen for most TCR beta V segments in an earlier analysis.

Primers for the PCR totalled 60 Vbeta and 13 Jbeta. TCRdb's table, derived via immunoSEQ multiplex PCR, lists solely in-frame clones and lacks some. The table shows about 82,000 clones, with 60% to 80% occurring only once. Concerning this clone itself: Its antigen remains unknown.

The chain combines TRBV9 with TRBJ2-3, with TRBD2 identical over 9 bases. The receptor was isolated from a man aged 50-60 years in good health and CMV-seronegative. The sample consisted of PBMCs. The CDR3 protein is CASSNPLAGPFDTQYF. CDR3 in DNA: TGTGCCAGCAGCAATCCACTAGCGGGCCCTTTTGATACGCAGTATTTT.